This T cell receptor (beta chain) emerged from a study of blood T cell repertoires in COVID-19. Overall study context: Material from acute and convalescent COVID-19 was sourced from the United States, Italy and Spain. The analysed material was cDNA or gDNA that came from T cells, B-cell-depleted T cells, or PBMCs.

The germline V and J ends were trimmed by 0 bases and 1 base, with 9 bases remaining between them. From germline, CDR1 is SGHAT and CDR2 FQNNGV. The CDR3 sequence is 15 residues long. As handled by the study authors: Reference gene primer amplification gave estimated nucleated cell counts. Clones were sequenced by immunoSEQ multiplex PCR, and TCRdb holds only the in-frame ones, with some missing. Clone size and the V and J calls come from that table; the DNA yielded D and trimming. The sample includes approximately 140,000 clones, around four fifths of them seen just once. The rearrangement uses TRBV11-2 and TRBJ1-2; D is undetermined. This TCR was recovered from a human donor in a cohort sampled during active COVID-19. Sequencing was done on a sample of peripheral blood. Here the CDR3 DNA reads TGTGCCAGCAGCTTAGAGGCGGGGATTAACTATGGCTACACCTTC. Its translation is CASSLEAGINYGYTF.